This T cell receptor beta chain was recovered during a study of cytomegalovirus exposure and HLA in healthy donors. Primers included in the PCR were 60 Vbeta and 13 Jbeta primers. Sequencing used immunoSEQ multiplex PCR; TCRdb keeps in-frame clones, though not all of them. Its listing shows roughly 60,000 clones. The sample consisted of PBMCs. The clonotype was recovered from a woman aged 18-29 years in good health and CMV-seronegative.

CDR3 coding DNA: TGTGCCAGCAGCCCTACCCGGGGGGATGAGCAGTTCTTC. Protein product: CASSPTRGDEQFF. This chain links TRBV7-6 with TRBJ2-1, with 7 positions matching TRBD2. The V segment lost 5 bases and the J segment 8 bases; nucleotides outside the gene matches: 6. From germline, CDR1 is SGHVS and CDR2 FNYEAQ. The CDR3 is made up of 13 amino acids.